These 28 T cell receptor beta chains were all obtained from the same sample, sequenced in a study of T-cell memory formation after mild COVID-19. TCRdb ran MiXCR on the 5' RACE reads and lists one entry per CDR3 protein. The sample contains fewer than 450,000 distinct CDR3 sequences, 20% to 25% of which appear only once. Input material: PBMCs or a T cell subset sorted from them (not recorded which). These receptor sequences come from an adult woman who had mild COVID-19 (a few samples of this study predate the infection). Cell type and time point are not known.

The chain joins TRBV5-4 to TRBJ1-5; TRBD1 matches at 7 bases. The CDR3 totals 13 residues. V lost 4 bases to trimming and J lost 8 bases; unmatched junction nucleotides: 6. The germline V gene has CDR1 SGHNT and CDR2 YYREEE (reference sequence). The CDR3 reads CASSLQGVEPQHF. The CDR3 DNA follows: TGTGCCAGCAGCCTCCAGGGGGTTGAGCCCCAGCATTTT.

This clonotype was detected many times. The CDR3 DNA follows: TGTGCCAGCAGCGAATCCTTAGGTCTAGGGTCGGCCGAGTACGAGCAGTACTTC. Translated: CASSESLGLGSAEYEQYF. V and J are TRBV28 and TRBJ2-7; D uncertain. Trimming left V 6 bases short and J 4 bases short, with 28 bases between. Germline lookup yields CDR1 MDHEN and CDR2 SYDVKM. CDR3 length equals 18 residues.

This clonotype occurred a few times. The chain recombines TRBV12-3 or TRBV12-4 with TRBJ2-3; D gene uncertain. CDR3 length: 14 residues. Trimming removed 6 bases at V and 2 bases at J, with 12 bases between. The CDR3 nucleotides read TGTGCCAGCAGCAAGCAGGCCAACACAGATACGCAGTATTTT. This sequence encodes CASSKQANTDTQYF.

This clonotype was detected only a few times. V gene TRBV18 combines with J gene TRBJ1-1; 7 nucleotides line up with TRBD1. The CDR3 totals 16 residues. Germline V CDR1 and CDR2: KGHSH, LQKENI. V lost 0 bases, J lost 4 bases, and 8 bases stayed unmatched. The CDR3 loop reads CASSPPTGRGGTEAFF. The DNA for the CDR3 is TGTGCCAGCTCACCACCGACAGGGCGGGGGGGCACTGAAGCTTTCTTT. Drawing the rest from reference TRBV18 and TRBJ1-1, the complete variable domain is NAGVMQNPRHLVRRRGQEARLRCSPMKGHSHVYWYRQLPEEGLKFMVYLQKENIIDESGMPKERFSAEFPKEGPSILRIQQVVRGDSAAYFCASSPPTGRGGTEAFFGQGTRLTVV.

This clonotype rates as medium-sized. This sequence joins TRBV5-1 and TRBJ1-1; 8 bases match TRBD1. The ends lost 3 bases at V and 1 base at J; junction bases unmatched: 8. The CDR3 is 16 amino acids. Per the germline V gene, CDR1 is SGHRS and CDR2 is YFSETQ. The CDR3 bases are TGCGCCAGCAGCTCGGGGGACAGGAGCCCGAACACTGAAGCTTTCTTT. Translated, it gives CASSSGDRSPNTEAFF.

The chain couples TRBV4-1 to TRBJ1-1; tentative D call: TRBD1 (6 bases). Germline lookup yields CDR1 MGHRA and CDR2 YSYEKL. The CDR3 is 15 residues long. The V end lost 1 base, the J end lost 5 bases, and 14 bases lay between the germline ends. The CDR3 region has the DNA TGCGCCAGCAGCCAAGGTTGGAGGGGGGTGACTGAAGCTTTCTTT. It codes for CASSQGWRGVTEAFF.

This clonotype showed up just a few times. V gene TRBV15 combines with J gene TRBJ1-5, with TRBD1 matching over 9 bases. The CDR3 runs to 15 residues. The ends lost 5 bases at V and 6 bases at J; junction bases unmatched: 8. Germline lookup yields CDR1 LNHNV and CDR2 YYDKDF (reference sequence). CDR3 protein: CATSGGQGRGQPQHF. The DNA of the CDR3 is TGTGCCACCAGCGGGGGACAGGGCAGGGGTCAGCCCCAGCATTTT.

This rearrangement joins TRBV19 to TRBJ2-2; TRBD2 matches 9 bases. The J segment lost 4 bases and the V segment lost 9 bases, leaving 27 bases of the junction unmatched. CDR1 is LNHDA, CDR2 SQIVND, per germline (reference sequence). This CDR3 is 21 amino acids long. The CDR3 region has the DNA TGTGCCAGCAAATTCGTAGGGGTAGCGGGGGCCCCCCCACCCGTCACCGGGGAGCTGTTTTTT. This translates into CASKFVGVAGAPPPVTGELFF.

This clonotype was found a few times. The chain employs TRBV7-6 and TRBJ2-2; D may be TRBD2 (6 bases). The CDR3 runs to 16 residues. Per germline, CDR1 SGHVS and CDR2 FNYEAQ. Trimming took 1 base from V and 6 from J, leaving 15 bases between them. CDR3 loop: CASSLVSGRSAGELFF. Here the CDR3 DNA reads TGTGCCAGCAGCTTAGTGTCCGGGAGATCCGCCGGGGAGCTGTTTTTT.

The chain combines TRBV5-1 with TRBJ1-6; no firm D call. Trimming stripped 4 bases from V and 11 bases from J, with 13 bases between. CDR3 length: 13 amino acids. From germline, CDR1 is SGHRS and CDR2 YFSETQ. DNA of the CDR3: TGCGCCAGCAGCGCAGACTACAAAACACCCCTCCACTTT. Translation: CASSADYKTPLHF.

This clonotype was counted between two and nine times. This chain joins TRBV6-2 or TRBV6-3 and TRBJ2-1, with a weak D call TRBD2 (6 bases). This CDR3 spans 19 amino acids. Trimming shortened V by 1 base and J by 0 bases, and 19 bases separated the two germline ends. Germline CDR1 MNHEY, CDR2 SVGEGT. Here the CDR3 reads CASSYFDISLGSSYNEQFF. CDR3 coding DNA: TGTGCCAGCAGTTACTTCGATATCTCCCTCGGGAGCTCCTACAATGAGCAGTTCTTC.

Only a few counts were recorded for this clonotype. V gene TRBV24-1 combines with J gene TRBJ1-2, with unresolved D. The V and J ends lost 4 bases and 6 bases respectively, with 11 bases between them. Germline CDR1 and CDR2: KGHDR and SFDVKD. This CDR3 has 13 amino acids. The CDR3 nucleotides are TGTGCCACCAGTGAAGTCCGGGCTCATGGCTACACCTTC. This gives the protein CATSEVRAHGYTF.

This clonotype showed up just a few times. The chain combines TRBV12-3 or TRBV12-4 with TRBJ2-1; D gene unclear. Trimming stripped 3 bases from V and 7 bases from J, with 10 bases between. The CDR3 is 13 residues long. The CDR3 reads CASSFPLRNEQFF. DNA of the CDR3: TGTGCCAGCAGTTTCCCATTAAGGAATGAGCAGTTCTTC.

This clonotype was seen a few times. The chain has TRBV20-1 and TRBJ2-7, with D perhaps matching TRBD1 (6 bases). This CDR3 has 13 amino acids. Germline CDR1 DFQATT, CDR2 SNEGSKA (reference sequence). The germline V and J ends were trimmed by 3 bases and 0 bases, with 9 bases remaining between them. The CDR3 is CSASTDSSYEQYF. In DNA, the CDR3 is TGCAGTGCTAGTACGGACAGCTCCTACGAGCAGTACTTC.

The CDR3, as DNA: TGTGCCAGTAGTTGGGGCAGAAACACAGATACGCAGTATTTT. Protein product: CASSWGRNTDTQYF. The gene calls are TRBV19 and TRBJ2-3; weak D call: TRBD1 (5 bases). Trimming cost V 5 bases and J 2 bases, with 11 bases left between them. The CDR3 has 14 residues. The germline gives CDR1 LNHDA, CDR2 SQIVND (reference sequence).

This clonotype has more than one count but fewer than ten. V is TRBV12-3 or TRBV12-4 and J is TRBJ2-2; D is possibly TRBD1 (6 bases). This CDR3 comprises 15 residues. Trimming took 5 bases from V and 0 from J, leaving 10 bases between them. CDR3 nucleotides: TGTGCCAGCAGTCCCGGGACACCGAACACCGGGGAGCTGTTTTTT. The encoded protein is CASSPGTPNTGELFF.

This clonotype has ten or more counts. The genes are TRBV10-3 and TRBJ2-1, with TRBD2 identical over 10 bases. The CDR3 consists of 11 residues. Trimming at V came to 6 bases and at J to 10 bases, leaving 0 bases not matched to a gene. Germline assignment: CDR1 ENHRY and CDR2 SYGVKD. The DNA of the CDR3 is TGTGCCATCAGACTAGCGGGAGAGCAGTTCTTC. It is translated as CAIRLAGEQFF.

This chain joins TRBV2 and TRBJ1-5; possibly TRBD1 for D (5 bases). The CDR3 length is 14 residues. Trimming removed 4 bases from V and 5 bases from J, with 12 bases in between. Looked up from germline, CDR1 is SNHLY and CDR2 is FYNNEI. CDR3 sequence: CASSGIGVDQPQHF. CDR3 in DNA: TGTGCCAGCAGTGGGATAGGGGTGGATCAGCCCCAGCATTTT.

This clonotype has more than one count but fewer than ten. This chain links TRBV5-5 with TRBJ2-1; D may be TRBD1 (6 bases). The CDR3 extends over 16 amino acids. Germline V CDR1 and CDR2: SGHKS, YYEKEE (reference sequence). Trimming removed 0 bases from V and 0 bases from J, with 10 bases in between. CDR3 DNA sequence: TGTGCCAGCAGCTTGGGACAGGTTCGCTCCTACAATGAGCAGTTCTTC. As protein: CASSLGQVRSYNEQFF.

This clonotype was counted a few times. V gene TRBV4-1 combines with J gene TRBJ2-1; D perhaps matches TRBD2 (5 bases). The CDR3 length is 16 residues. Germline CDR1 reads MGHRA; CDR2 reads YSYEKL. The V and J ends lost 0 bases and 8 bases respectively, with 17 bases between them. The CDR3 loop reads CASSQDAPSTVDEQFF. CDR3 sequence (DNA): TGCGCCAGCAGCCAAGACGCGCCTAGCACCGTCGATGAGCAGTTCTTC.

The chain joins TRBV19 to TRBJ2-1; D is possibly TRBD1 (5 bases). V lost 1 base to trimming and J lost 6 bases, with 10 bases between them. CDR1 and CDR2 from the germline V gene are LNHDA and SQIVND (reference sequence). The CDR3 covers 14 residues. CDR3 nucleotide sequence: TGTGCCAGTAGTATAGGGCAGGGTCTCAATGAGCAGTTCTTC. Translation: CASSIGQGLNEQFF.

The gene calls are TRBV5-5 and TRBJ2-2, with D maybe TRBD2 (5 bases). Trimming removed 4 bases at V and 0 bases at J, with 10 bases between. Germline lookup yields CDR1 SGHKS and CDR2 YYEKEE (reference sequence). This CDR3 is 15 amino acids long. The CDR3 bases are TGTGCCAGCAGCCCTGACTACTCGAACACCGGGGAGCTGTTTTTT. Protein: CASSPDYSNTGELFF.

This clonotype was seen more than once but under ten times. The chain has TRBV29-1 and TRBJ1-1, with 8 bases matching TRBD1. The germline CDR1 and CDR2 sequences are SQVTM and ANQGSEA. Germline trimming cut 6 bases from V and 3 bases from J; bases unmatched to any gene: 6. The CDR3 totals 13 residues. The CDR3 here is CSVDPQGDTEAFF. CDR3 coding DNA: TGCAGCGTCGACCCACAGGGGGACACTGAAGCTTTCTTT. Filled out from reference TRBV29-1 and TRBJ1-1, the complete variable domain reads SAVISQKPSRDICQRGTSLTIQCQVDSQVTMMFWYRQQPGQSLTLIATANQGSEATYESGFVIDKFPISRPNLTFSTLTVSNMSPEDSSIYLCSVDPQGDTEAFFGQGTRLTVV.

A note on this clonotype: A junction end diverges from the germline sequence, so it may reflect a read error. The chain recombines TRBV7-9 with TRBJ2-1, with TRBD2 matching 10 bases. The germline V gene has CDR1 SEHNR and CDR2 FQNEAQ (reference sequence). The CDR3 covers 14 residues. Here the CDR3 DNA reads TGTGCCAGCAGCCTAGCGGGAGCGTCCAATGAGCAGTTCTTC. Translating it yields CASSLAGASNEQFF. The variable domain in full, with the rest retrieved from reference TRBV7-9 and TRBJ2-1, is DTGVSQNPRHKITKRGQNVTFRCDPISEHNRLYWYRQTLGQGPEFLTYFQNEAQLEKSRLLSDRFSAERPKGSFSTLEIQRTEQGDSAMYLCASSLAGASNEQFFGPGTRLTVL.

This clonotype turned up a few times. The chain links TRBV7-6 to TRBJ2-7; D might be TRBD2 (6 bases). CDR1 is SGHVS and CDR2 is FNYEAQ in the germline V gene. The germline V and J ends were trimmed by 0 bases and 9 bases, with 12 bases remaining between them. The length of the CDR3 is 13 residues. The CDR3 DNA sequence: TGTGCCAGCAGCTTAGCGTTGGGCGGGGCGCAGTACTTC. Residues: CASSLALGGAQYF.

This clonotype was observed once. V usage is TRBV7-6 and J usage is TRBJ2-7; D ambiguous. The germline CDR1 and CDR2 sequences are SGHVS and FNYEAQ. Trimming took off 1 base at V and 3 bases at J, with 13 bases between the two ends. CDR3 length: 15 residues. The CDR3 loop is CASSLDFGLNYEQYF. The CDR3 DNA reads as TGTGCCAGCAGCTTAGATTTCGGTCTGAACTACGAGCAGTACTTC.

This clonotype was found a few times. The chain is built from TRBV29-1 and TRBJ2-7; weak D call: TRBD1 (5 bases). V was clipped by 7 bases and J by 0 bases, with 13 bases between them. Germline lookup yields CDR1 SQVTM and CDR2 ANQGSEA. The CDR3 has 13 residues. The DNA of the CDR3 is TGCAGCGCCGCCCCAGGGTCCTCCTACGAGCAGTACTTC. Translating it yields CSAAPGSSYEQYF.

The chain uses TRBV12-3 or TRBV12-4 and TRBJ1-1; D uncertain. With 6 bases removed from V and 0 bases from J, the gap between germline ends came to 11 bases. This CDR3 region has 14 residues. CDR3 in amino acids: CASRQRGLNTEAFF. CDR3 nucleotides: TGTGCCAGCAGACAACGGGGATTGAACACTGAAGCTTTCTTT.